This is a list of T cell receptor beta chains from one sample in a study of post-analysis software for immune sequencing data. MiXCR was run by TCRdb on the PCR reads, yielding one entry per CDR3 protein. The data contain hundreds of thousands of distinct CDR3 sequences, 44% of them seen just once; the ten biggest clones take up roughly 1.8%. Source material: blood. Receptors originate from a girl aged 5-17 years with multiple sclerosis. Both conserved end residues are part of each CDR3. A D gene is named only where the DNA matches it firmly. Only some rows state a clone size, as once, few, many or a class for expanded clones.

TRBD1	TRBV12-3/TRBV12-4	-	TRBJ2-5	CASRSRDRGRKTQYF	TGTGCCAGCAGATCCCGGGACAGGGGACGAAAGACCCAGTACTTC
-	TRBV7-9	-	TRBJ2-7	CASSLAANEQYF	TGTGCCAGCAGCTTAGCCGCTAACGAGCAGTACTTC
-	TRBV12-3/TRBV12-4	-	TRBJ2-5	CASQSQVTWTQYF	TGTGCCAGCCAGAGTCAGGTCACGTGGACCCAGTACTTC
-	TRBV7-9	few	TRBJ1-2	CASSSPGPSYGYTF	TGTGCCAGCAGCTCCCCGGGACCCAGCTATGGCTACACCTTC
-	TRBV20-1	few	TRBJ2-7	CSAGRNMGANYEQYF	TGCAGTGCGGGACGGAATATGGGGGCGAACTACGAGCAGTACTTC
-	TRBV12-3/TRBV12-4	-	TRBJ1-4	CASSLARKGGKLFF	TGTGCCAGCAGTTTAGCACGGAAGGGTGGAAAACTGTTTTTT
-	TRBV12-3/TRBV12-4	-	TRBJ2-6	CASSTRVQGANVLTF	TGTGCCAGCAGTACCCGGGTCCAAGGGGCCAACGTCCTGACTTTC
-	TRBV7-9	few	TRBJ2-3	CASSFETDTQYF	TGTGCCAGCAGCTTTGAGACAGATACGCAGTATTTT
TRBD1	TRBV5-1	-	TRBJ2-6	CASSLRDRARSGANVLTF	TGCGCCAGCAGCTTAAGGGACAGGGCCCGCTCTGGGGCCAACGTCCTGACTTTC
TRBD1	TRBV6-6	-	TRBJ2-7	CASSPSQGARGEQYF	TGTGCCAGCAGCCCCTCACAGGGGGCGCGAGGCGAGCAGTACTTC
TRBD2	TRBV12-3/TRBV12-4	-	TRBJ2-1	CASSFSSSSGSRGPYNEQFF	TGTGCCAGCAGTTTTAGTAGCTCTAGCGGGAGCAGGGGTCCGTACAATGAGCAGTTCTTC
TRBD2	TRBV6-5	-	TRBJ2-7	CASSYGAGVNAYEQYF	TGTGCCAGCAGTTACGGGGCGGGAGTAAACGCCTACGAGCAGTACTTC
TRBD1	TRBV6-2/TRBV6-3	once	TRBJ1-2	CASSYSPRGGGNYGYTF	TGTGCCAGCAGTTACTCGCCGCGAGGAGGGGGCAACTATGGCTACACCTTC
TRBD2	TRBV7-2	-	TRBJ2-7	CASSLQDGGGSYEQYF	TGTGCCAGCAGCTTACAAGATGGGGGGGGATCCTACGAGCAGTACTTC
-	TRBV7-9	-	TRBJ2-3	CASSQRAEDTQYF	TGTGCCAGCAGCCAAAGGGCTGAAGATACGCAGTATTTT
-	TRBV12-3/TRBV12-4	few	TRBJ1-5	CASTLGGVLMPQHF	TGTGCCAGCACCCTGGGTGGGGTATTGATGCCCCAGCATTTT
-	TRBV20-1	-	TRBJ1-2	CSARDAGVNYGYTF	TGCAGTGCTAGAGATGCTGGGGTTAACTATGGCTACACCTTC
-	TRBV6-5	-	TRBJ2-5	CASSFRGWEGETQYF	TGTGCCAGCAGTTTCCGAGGGTGGGAAGGGGAGACCCAGTACTTC